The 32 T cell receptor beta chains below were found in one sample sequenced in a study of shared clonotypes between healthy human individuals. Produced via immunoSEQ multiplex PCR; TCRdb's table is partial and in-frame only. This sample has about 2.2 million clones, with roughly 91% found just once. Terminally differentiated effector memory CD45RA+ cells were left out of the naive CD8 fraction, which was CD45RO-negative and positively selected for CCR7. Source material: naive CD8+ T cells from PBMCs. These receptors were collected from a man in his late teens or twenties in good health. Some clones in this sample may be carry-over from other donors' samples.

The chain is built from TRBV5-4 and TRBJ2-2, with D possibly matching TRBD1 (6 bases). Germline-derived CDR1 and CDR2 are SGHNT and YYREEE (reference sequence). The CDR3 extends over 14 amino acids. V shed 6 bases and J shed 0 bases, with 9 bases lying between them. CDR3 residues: CASTHRANTGELFF. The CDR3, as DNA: TGTGCCAGCACGCACAGGGCGAACACCGGGGAGCTGTTTTTT.

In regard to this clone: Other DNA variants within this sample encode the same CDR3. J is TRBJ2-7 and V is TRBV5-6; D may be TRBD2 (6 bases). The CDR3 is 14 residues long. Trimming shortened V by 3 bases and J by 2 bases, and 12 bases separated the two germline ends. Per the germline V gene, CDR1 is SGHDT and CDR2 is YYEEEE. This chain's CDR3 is CASSWGTSTYEQYF. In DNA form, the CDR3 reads TGTGCCAGCAGCTGGGGGACTTCCACCTACGAGCAGTACTTC.

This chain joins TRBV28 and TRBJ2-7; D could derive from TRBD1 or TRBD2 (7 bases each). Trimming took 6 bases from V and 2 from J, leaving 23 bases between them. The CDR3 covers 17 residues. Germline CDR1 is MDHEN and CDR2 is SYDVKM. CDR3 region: CASRFFPQGGQTYEQYF. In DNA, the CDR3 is TGTGCCAGCAGGTTCTTTCCGCAGGGGGGGCAAACCTACGAGCAGTACTTC.

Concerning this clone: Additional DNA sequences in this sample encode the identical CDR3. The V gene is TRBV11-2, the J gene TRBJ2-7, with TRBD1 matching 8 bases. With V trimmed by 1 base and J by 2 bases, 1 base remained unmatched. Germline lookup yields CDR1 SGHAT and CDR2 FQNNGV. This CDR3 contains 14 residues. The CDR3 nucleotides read TGTGCCAGCAGCTTAGGGACAGGGACCTACGAGCAGTACTTC. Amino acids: CASSLGTGTYEQYF.

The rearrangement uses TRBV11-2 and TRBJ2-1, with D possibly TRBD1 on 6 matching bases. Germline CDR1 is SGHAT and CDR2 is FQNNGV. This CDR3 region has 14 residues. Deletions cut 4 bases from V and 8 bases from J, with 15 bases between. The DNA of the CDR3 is TGTGCCAGCAGCTACACCCCAGGGGCGCATGAGCAGTTCTTC. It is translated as CASSYTPGAHEQFF.

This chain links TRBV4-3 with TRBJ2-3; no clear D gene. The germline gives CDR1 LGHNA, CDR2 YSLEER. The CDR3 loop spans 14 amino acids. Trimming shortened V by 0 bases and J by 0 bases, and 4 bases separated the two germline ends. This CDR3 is CASSQERSTDTQYF. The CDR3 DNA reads TGCGCCAGCAGCCAAGAACGTAGCACAGATACGCAGTATTTT.

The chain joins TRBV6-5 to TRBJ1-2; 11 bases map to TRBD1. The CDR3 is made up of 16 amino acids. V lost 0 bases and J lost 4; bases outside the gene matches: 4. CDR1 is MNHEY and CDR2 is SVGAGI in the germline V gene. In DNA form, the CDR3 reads TGTGCCAGCAGTTACTCGAGGACAGGGGGCACCTATGGCTACACCTTC. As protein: CASSYSRTGGTYGYTF.

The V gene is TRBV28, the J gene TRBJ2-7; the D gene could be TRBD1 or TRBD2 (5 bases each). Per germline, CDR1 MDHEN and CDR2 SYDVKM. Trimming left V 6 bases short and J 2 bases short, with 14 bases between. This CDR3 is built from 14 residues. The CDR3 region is CASSTGTAPYEQYF. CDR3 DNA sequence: TGTGCCAGCAGCACCGGGACCGCTCCCTACGAGCAGTACTTC.

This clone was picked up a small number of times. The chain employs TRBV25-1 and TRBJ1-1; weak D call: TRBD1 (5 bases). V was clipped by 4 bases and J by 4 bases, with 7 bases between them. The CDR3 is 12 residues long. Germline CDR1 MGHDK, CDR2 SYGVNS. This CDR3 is CASSGRGTEAFF. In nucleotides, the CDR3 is TGTGCCAGCAGTGGAAGGGGCACTGAAGCTTTCTTT.

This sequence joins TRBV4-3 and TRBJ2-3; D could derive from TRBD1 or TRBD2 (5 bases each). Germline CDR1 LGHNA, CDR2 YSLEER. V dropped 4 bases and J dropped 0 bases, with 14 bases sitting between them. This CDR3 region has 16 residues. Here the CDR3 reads CASSPGLHASTDTQYF. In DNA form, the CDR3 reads TGCGCCAGCAGCCCGGGGCTTCACGCTAGCACAGATACGCAGTATTTT.

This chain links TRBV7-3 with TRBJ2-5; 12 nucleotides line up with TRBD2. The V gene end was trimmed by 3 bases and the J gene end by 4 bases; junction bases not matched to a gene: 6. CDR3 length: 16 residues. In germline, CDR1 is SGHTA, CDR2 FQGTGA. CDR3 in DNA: TGTGCCAGCAGCTTCGCTAGCGGGAGGGCCGGAGAGACCCAGTACTTC. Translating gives CASSFASGRAGETQYF.

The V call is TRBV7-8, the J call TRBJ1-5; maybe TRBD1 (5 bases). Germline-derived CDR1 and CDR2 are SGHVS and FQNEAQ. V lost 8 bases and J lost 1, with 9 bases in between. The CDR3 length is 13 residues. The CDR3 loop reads CASGHLSNQPQHF. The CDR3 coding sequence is TGTGCCAGCGGACATCTAAGCAATCAGCCCCAGCATTTT.

The CDR3 region has the DNA TGTGCCACCAGCAGTAGGGTAGCGGACACAGATACGCAGTATTTT. It codes for CATSSRVADTDTQYF. This chain uses TRBV15 with TRBJ2-3; perhaps TRBD2 as D (6 bases). The CDR3 contains 15 residues. V shed 3 bases and J shed 2 bases, with 12 bases lying between them. CDR1 and CDR2 (germline): LNHNV, YYDKDF (reference sequence). The variable domain in full, with the rest retrieved from reference TRBV15 and TRBJ2-3, is DAMVIQNPRYQVTQFGKPVTLSCSQTLNHNVMYWYQQKSSQAPKLLFHYYDKDFNNEADTPDNFQSRRPNTSFCFLDIRSPGLGDTAMYLCATSSRVADTDTQYFGPGTRLTVL.

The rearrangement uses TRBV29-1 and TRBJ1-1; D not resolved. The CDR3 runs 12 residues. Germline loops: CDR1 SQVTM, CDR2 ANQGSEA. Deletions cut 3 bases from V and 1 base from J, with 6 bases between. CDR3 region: CSVDFRNTEAFF. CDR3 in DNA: TGCAGCGTTGACTTCAGGAACACTGAAGCTTTCTTT.

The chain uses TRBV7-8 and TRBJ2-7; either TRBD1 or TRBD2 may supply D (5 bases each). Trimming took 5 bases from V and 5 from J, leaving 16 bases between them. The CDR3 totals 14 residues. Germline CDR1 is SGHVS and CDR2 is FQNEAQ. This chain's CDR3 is CASSPQGGFHEQYF. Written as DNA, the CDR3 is TGTGCCAGCAGCCCCCAGGGCGGGTTCCACGAGCAGTACTTC.

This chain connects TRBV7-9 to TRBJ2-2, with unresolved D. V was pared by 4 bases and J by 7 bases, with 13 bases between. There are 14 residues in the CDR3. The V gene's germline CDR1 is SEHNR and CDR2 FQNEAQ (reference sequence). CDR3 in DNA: TGTGCCAGCAGCTCGTACTCCCTCGTCGGGGAGCTGTTTTTT. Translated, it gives CASSSYSLVGELFF.

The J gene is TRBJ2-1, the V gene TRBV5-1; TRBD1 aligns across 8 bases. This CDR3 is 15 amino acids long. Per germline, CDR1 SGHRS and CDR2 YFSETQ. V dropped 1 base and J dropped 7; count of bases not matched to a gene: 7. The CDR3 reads CASSLPDRVGNEQFF. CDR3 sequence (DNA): TGCGCCAGCAGCTTGCCGGACAGGGTGGGGAATGAGCAGTTCTTC.

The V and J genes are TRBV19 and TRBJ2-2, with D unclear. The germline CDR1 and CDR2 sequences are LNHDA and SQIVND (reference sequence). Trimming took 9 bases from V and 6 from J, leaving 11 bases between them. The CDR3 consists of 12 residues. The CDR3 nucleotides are TGTGCCAGCCAAAGAGGCGCCGGGGAGCTGTTTTTT. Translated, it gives CASQRGAGELFF.

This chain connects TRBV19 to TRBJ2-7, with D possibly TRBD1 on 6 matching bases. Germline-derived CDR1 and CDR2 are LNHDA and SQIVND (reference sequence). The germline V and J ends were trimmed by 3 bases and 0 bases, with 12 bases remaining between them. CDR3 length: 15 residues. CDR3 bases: TGTGCCAGTAGTATGGAGACAGGTTTCTCCTACGAGCAGTACTTC. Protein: CASSMETGFSYEQYF.

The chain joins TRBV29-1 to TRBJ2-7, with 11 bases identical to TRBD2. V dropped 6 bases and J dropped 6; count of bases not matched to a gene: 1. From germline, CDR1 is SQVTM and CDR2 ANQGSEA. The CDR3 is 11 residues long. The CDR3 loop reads CSVLAGVEQYF. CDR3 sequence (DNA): TGCAGCGTACTAGCGGGAGTCGAGCAGTACTTC.

The CDR3 nucleotides are TGTGCCAGCAGCAAGGGAGGTCTAGCTGGAGAGACCCAGTACTTC. Amino acid sequence: CASSKGGLAGETQYF. The chain carries TRBV6-5 and TRBJ2-5, with a tentative D call TRBD2 (6 bases). The CDR3 totals 15 residues. The germline V gene encodes CDR1 MNHEY and CDR2 SVGAGI. V was clipped by 6 bases and J by 4 bases, with 18 bases between them.

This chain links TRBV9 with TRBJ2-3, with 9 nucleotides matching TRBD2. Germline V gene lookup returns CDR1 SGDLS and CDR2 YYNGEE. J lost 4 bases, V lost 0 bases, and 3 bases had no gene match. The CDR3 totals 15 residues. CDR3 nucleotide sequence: TGTGCCAGCAGCGTAGAGGGCGGGAGGGCAGATACGCAGTATTTT. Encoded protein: CASSVEGGRADTQYF.

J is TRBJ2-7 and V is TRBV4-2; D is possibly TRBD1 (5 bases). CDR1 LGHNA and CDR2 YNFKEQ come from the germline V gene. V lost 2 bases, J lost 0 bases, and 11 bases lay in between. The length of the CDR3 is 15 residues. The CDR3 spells CASSQIDSSSYEQYF. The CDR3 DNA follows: TGTGCCAGCAGCCAAATAGACAGCAGCTCCTACGAGCAGTACTTC.

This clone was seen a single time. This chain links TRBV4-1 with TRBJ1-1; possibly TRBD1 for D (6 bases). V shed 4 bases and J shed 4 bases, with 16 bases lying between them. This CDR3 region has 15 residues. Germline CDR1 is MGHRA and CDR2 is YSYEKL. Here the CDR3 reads CASSPEGQRATEAFF. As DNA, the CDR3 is TGCGCCAGCAGCCCGGAAGGACAGAGGGCCACTGAAGCTTTCTTT.

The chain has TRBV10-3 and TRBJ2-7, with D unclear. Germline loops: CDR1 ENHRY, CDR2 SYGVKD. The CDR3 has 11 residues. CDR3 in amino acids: CAASNSYEQYF. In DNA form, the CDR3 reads TGTGCAGCCTCCAACTCCTACGAGCAGTACTTC.

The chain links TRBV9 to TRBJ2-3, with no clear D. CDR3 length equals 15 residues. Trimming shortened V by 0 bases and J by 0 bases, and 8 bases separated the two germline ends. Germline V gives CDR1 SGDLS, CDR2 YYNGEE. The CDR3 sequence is CASSVGHGSTDTQYF. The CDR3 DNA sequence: TGTGCCAGCAGCGTAGGACACGGTAGCACAGATACGCAGTATTTT.

The CDR3 region has the DNA TGTGCCAGCAGCTTGGGAGGACCTGGGGCCAACGTCCTGACTTTC. Translation gives CASSLGGPGANVLTF. The gene calls are TRBV5-4 and TRBJ2-6; no clear D gene. Trimming left V 0 bases short and J 2 bases short, with 6 bases between. The CDR3 consists of 15 residues. The germline V gene encodes CDR1 SGHNT and CDR2 YYREEE (reference sequence). The full variable domain, in which reference TRBV5-4 and TRBJ2-6 provide the parts outside the CDR3, is ETGVTQSPTHLIKTRGQQVTLRCSSQSGHNTVSWYQQALGQGPQFIFQYYREEENGRGNFPPRFSGLQFPNYSSELNVNALELDDSALYLCASSLGGPGANVLTFGAGSRLTVL.

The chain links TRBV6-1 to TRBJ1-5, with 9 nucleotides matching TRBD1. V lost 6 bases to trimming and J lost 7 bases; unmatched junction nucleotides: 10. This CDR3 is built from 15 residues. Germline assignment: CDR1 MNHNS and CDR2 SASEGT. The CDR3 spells CASRTQQGAYQPQHF. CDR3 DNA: TGTGCCAGCAGGACCCAACAGGGGGCTTACCAGCCCCAGCATTTT.

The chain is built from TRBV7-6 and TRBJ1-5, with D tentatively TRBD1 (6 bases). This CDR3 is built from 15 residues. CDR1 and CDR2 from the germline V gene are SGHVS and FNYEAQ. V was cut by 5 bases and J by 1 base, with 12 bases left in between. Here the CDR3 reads CASSPGVGSNQPQHF. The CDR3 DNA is TGTGCCAGCAGCCCAGGGGTGGGGAGCAATCAGCCCCAGCATTTT.

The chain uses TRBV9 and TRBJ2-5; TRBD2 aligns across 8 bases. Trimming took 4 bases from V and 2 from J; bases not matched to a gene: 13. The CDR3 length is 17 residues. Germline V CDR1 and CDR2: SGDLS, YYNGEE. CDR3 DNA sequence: TGTGCCAGCAGCCAGAGAGCGGGAGATAGGGGGCAAGAGACCCAGTACTTC. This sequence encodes CASSQRAGDRGQETQYF.

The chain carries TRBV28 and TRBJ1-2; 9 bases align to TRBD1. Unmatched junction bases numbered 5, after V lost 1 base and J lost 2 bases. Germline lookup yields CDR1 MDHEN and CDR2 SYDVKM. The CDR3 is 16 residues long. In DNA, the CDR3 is TGTGCCAGCAGTTTATTAGGGACAGGGATGAACTATGGCTACACCTTC. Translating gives CASSLLGTGMNYGYTF.

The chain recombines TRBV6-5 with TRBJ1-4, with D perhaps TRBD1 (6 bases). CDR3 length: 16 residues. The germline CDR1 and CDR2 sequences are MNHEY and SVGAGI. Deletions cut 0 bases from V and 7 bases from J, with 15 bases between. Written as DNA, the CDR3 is TGTGCCAGCAGTTACTCGATCAGGGGCAGGGGTGAAAAACTGTTTTTT. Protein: CASSYSIRGRGEKLFF.